The 25 T cell receptor beta chains listed next were all sequenced from one sample in a study of T cell responses to AZD1222 COVID-19 vaccine. Sequenced by immunoSEQ multiplex PCR; TCRdb stores in-frame clones only, minus some. This table has 130,000 to 150,000 clones, under 95% appearing once. This specimen consisted of peripheral blood, obtained on day 0 of MenACWY control vaccination. Every receptor here comes from an adult in good health.

V usage is TRBV30 and J usage is TRBJ1-5; TRBD1 matches at 7 bases. J gave up 6 bases and V 5 bases, and 13 bases lay outside the gene matches. This CDR3 has 15 residues. CDR1 is GTSNPN, CDR2 SVGIG, per germline (reference sequence). This chain's CDR3 is CAWGSDRVIGQPQHF. CDR3 DNA sequence: TGTGCCTGGGGCAGTGACAGGGTGATCGGTCAGCCCCAGCATTTT.

The CDR3 nucleotides are TGCGCCAGCAGCCAAGTTGCAGCGAACACTGAAGCTTTCTTT. As protein: CASSQVAANTEAFF. This sequence joins TRBV4-1 and TRBJ1-1; no reliable D call. CDR3 length: 14 residues. Germline V gene sequence: CDR1 MGHRA, CDR2 YSYEKL. Between the trimmed V and J ends, which lost 1 base and 1 base, there was a span of 7 bases.

The chain is built from TRBV30 and TRBJ1-1; 9 bases line up with TRBD1. V lost 3 bases to trimming and J lost 9 bases; unmatched junction nucleotides: 8. CDR3 length: 13 residues. Germline values: CDR1 GTSNPN, CDR2 SVGIG (reference sequence). The CDR3 spells CAWSRDRGTQAFF. The CDR3, as DNA: TGTGCCTGGAGCCGAGACAGGGGGACCCAAGCTTTCTTT.

V gene TRBV12-3 or TRBV12-4 combines with J gene TRBJ1-2, with D possibly TRBD1 on 5 matching bases. This CDR3 region has 12 residues. Trimming left V 11 bases short and J 2 bases short, with 12 bases between. The DNA for the CDR3 is TGTGCCGGGATGGGGGGAAACTATGGCTACACCTTC. The encoded protein is CAGMGGNYGYTF.

The rearrangement links TRBV2 to TRBJ1-1; D gene unclear. Trimming stripped 5 bases from V and 6 bases from J, with 13 bases between. The germline CDR1 and CDR2 sequences are SNHLY and FYNNEI. This CDR3 has 13 residues. Written as DNA, the CDR3 is TGTGCCAGCAGTACGTCCATTTATTCTGAAGCTTTCTTT. Protein product: CASSTSIYSEAFF.

V gene TRBV5-4 combines with J gene TRBJ2-5; D remains unclear. This CDR3 contains 14 residues. The germline CDR1 and CDR2 sequences are SGHNT and YYREEE (reference sequence). Trimming removed 0 bases at V and 2 bases at J, with 8 bases between. The CDR3 region is CASSLDTTQETQYF. CDR3 sequence (DNA): TGTGCCAGCAGCTTGGACACGACACAAGAGACCCAGTACTTC.

This chain links TRBV13 with TRBJ1-2; D uncertain. This CDR3 comprises 14 residues. The V end lost 2 bases, the J end lost 0 bases, and 7 bases lay between the germline ends. Germline values: CDR1 PRHDT, CDR2 FYEKMQ (reference sequence). CDR3 DNA: TGTGCCAGCAGCTTAACCACTCCTAACTATGGCTACACCTTC. The encoded protein is CASSLTTPNYGYTF.

This clone was seen once. V and J are TRBV29-1 and TRBJ2-7; possibly TRBD2 for D (6 bases). This CDR3 is 13 amino acids long. The V gene's germline CDR1 is SQVTM and CDR2 ANQGSEA. The V end was cut by 5 bases, the J end by 2 bases, with 13 bases between. CDR3 sequence: CSVTAGTPYEQYF. The CDR3, as DNA: TGCAGCGTTACCGCAGGGACTCCCTACGAGCAGTACTTC.

J is TRBJ1-2 and V is TRBV6-1; TRBD1 aligns across 7 bases. J lost 3 bases, V lost 1 base, and 5 bases had no gene match. The CDR3 has 15 residues. Germline-derived CDR1 and CDR2 are MNHNS and SASEGT. DNA of the CDR3: TGTGCCAGCAGTGAAGATGGGACAGCCGACTATGGCTACACCTTC. Translated, it gives CASSEDGTADYGYTF.

The rearrangement uses TRBV30 and TRBJ2-1; no firm D call. This CDR3 has 13 amino acids. The germline gives CDR1 GTSNPN, CDR2 SVGIG (reference sequence). V gave up 1 base and J gave up 0 bases, with 4 bases separating them. CDR3 in amino acids: CAWSGSSYNEQFF. The CDR3 DNA reads as TGTGCCTGGAGTGGAAGCTCCTACAATGAGCAGTTCTTC.

The chain couples TRBV9 to TRBJ1-1; 11 nucleotides align to TRBD1. CDR1 SGDLS and CDR2 YYNGEE come from the germline V gene. This CDR3 has 20 residues. The V gene end was trimmed by 0 bases and the J gene end by 3 bases; junction bases not matched to a gene: 16. CDR3 sequence (DNA): TGTGCCAGCAGCGTAGGGCCCCAGAACAGGGACAGGGGGACTTACACTGAAGCTTTCTTT. Translated, it gives CASSVGPQNRDRGTYTEAFF.

The chain carries TRBV24-1 and TRBJ1-3; 10 bases are a match to TRBD1. CDR1 is KGHDR and CDR2 is SFDVKD in the germline V gene. The CDR3 runs 16 residues. The trim removed 2 bases at V and 3 bases at J, leaving 3 bases unmatched. This CDR3 reads CATSDWTGGNGNTIYF. CDR3 DNA sequence: TGTGCCACCAGTGATTGGACAGGGGGAAATGGAAACACCATATATTTT.

This rearrangement joins TRBV10-3 to TRBJ2-2; TRBD1 matches 7 bases. CDR1 ENHRY and CDR2 SYGVKD come from the germline V gene. The V segment lost 3 bases and the J segment 5 bases; nucleotides outside the gene matches: 9. The CDR3 totals 16 residues. CDR3 nucleotide sequence: TGTGCCATCAGTGACCCTGGACAGGCGAGGACCGGGGAGCTGTTTTTT. Encoded protein: CAISDPGQARTGELFF.

The V gene is TRBV11-3, the J gene TRBJ2-7; a possible D gene is TRBD2 (5 bases). Germline loops: CDR1 SGHNT, CDR2 YENEEA. V lost 5 bases to trimming and J lost 0 bases, with 14 bases between them. The CDR3 has 15 residues. The CDR3 protein is CASSPEGGRSYEQYF. For the CDR3, the DNA is TGTGCCAGCAGCCCCGAGGGCGGACGCTCCTACGAGCAGTACTTC.

The chain combines TRBV19 with TRBJ1-2; D not certain. This CDR3 region has 12 residues. V lost 0 bases and J 5 bases, leaving 4 bases between the germline ends. Germline V gene data show CDR1 as LNHDA and CDR2 as SQIVND (reference sequence). This CDR3 reads CASSIDRYGYTF. The CDR3 DNA follows: TGTGCCAGTAGTATAGACAGATATGGCTACACCTTC.

The chain is built from TRBV15 and TRBJ1-2; no reliable D call. The CDR3 has 13 residues. V was pared by 1 base and J by 3 bases, with 6 bases between. Germline CDR1 is LNHNV and CDR2 is YYDKDF (reference sequence). The CDR3 protein is CATSRALDYGYTF. CDR3 nucleotides: TGTGCCACCAGCAGAGCATTGGACTATGGCTACACCTTC.

This chain connects TRBV28 to TRBJ2-2; a weak D match, TRBD1 (6 bases). The germline gives CDR1 MDHEN, CDR2 SYDVKM. The V end lost 10 bases, the J end lost 1 base, and 13 bases lay between the germline ends. This CDR3 region has 14 residues. The CDR3 here is CATRSRGNTGELFF. For the CDR3, the DNA is TGTGCCACCCGAAGCAGGGGGAACACCGGGGAGCTGTTTTTT.

The V and J genes are TRBV10-3 and TRBJ1-5, with no clear D. Germline CDR1 ENHRY, CDR2 SYGVKD. The CDR3 runs 13 residues. The V end lost 5 bases, the J end lost 0 bases, and 5 bases lay between the germline ends. CDR3 region: CAISRDSNQPQHF. The CDR3 bases are TGTGCCATCAGTAGAGATAGCAATCAGCCCCAGCATTTT.

This chain uses TRBV5-1 with TRBJ1-1; the match to TRBD1 covers 8 bases. V shed 4 bases, J shed 1 base, and the junction held 6 bases outside the gene matches. Germline-derived CDR1 and CDR2 are SGHRS and YFSETQ. The CDR3 extends over 15 amino acids. In nucleotides, the CDR3 is TGCGCCAGCAGCGAGGGACAGGTGGCGAACACTGAAGCTTTCTTT. Its translation: CASSEGQVANTEAFF.

This chain joins TRBV28 and TRBJ1-2, with 8 bases matching TRBD1. V shed 7 bases, J shed 3 bases, and the junction held 7 bases outside the gene matches. This CDR3 spans 14 amino acids. Germline CDR1 is MDHEN and CDR2 is SYDVKM. Here the CDR3 reads CASTQGAGDYGYTF. The CDR3 DNA reads TGTGCCAGCACTCAGGGGGCGGGGGACTATGGCTACACCTTC.

This chain links TRBV3-1 (or the pseudogene TRBV3-2) with TRBJ2-2, with a weak D call TRBD2 (5 bases). The V gene's germline CDR1 is LGHDT and CDR2 YNNKEL (reference sequence). The CDR3 consists of 15 residues. V shed 3 bases and J shed 8 bases, with 16 bases lying between them. In DNA form, the CDR3 reads TGTGCCAGCAGCCACCCTGTCCCGGGATGGGGGGAGCTGTTTTTT. It yields the protein CASSHPVPGWGELFF.

In its sample, this clone was seen once. This sequence joins TRBV21-1 and TRBJ1-3; the table calls TRBD1, which could not be checked here. TRBV21-1 is a documented pseudogene. The CDR3 sequence is 17 residues long. The CDR3 sequence: CASSKQRGQGTGNTIYF. DNA of the CDR3: TGTGCCAGCAGCAAGCAACGAGGACAGGGGACTGGAAACACCATATATTTT.

This clone was seen just once. The genes are TRBV7-3 and TRBJ2-2, with D perhaps being TRBD1 or TRBD2 (6 bases each). Trimming pared 2 bases from V and 2 bases from J, leaving 9 bases between. Germline CDR1 reads SGHTA; CDR2 reads FQGTGA. The CDR3 is made up of 15 amino acids. This CDR3 is CASSLLGGNTGELFF. The CDR3 nucleotides are TGTGCCAGCAGCTTACTGGGGGGCAACACCGGGGAGCTGTTTTTT.

The rearrangement joins TRBV6-4 to TRBJ2-1; 8 bases are shared with TRBD1. The CDR3 loop spans 15 amino acids. Per germline, CDR1 MRHNA and CDR2 SNTAGT. V lost 6 bases and J lost 4; bases outside the gene matches: 8. The CDR3, as DNA: TGTGCCAGCAGCCCCGGACAGGGCCCTTACAATGAGCAGTTCTTC. It is translated as CASSPGQGPYNEQFF.

The chain employs TRBV7-9 and TRBJ2-3, with D possibly matching TRBD1 (5 bases). This CDR3 spans 14 amino acids. Trimming removed 3 bases at V and 3 bases at J, with 10 bases between. Germline assignment: CDR1 SEHNR and CDR2 FQNEAQ (reference sequence). The DNA for the CDR3 is TGTGCCAGCAGCTTCCCGACAGCTACAGATACGCAGTATTTT. Amino acids: CASSFPTATDTQYF.